This T cell receptor (beta chain) was recorded in a study of T cell responses to AZD1222 COVID-19 vaccine. About the research overall: Pooling was applied to second doses at about 4 or about 12 weeks. Whole-study findings and limits: Just a handful of people given AZD1222 tested seropositive at baseline.

Details on this clone: The antigen remains unidentified. The same CDR3 can be traced to other DNA sequences in this sample.

The ends lost 1 base at V and 5 bases at J; junction bases unmatched: 0. The CDR3 has 13 amino acids. Germline V gives CDR1 GTSNPN, CDR2 SVGIG (reference sequence). Sequenced by immunoSEQ multiplex PCR; TCRdb stores in-frame clones only, minus some. The data show 98,000 or so clones, about 82% seen once. Sample: peripheral blood, taken on day 0 of AZD1222 vaccination. The chain links TRBV30 to TRBJ1-5, with 9 bases lining up with TRBD1. The TCR was taken from an adult in good health. The CDR3 reads CAWSGQGDQPQHF. CDR3 coding DNA: TGTGCCTGGAGTGGACAGGGGGATCAGCCCCAGCATTTT.